This TCR beta chain stems from a study of T cells in localized non-small cell lung cancer. Generated by immunoSEQ multiplex PCR, the TCRdb table keeps only in-frame clones and is missing some. Altogether about 24,000 clones are present, 89% being singletons, with the ten largest covering approximately 23%. This clone showed up just once. Germline values: CDR1 SGHRS, CDR2 YFSETQ. The CDR3 totals 18 residues. With V trimmed by 1 base and J by 4 bases, 13 bases remained unmatched. Source: peripheral blood, taken before any cancer treatment. This chain connects TRBV5-1 to TRBJ2-5; 10 bases agree with TRBD2. The sequence derives from a man between 40 and 75 years old with stage I squamous cell lung carcinoma. CDR3 coding DNA: TGCGCCAGCAGCTTGCCCCCTAGCGGGGGCCACGCGGGAGAGACCCAGTACTTC. Its protein product is CASSLPPSGGHAGETQYF.